This TCR beta chain was retrieved from a study of cytomegalovirus exposure and HLA in healthy donors. This CDR3 region has 11 residues. The germline V gene has CDR1 SGHKS and CDR2 YYEKEE (reference sequence). The ends were cut back, 3 bases at V and 9 bases at J, with 7 bases in the middle. The PCR made use of 60 Vbeta and 13 Jbeta primers. This table comes from immunoSEQ multiplex PCR, and its TCRdb copy is limited to in-frame clones, with some not included. The sample holds roughly 110,000 clones. This chain connects TRBV5-5 to TRBJ2-4; D is unclear. This TCR was recovered from a middle-aged man in good health and CMV-seropositive. Input material: PBMCs. The CDR3 reads CASSSRVIQYF. The CDR3 nucleotides read TGTGCCAGCAGCTCGAGAGTCATTCAGTACTTC.